The sample holds a few counts of the clone carrying this T cell receptor (beta chain). This record comes from a study of glioma-infiltrating T cells. The iRepertoire nested amplicon-rescue multiplex PCR amplified TCR alpha and beta CDR3s from RNA. TCRdb recomputed calls from the multiplex PCR reads with MiXCR, one row per CDR3 protein. The data show about 89,000 distinct CDR3 sequences, with about 23% seen just once and 6.7% held by the top ten. The CDR3 length is 15 residues. With V trimmed by 4 bases and J by 5 bases, 8 bases remained unmatched. Per the germline V gene, CDR1 is WSHSY and CDR2 is SAAADI.

The chain uses TRBV10-2 and TRBJ2-7; 10 positions match TRBD2. Sequenced: glioma tissue, nonneoplastic brain tissue, or PBMCs (not recorded which). The TCR originated in a human donor with low-grade glioma or glioblastoma, undergoing nonglioma brain surgery, or in good health (not recorded which). Here the CDR3 reads CASSVGSGGGHEQYF. The CDR3 DNA reads as TGCGCCAGCAGTGTGGGAAGCGGGGGGGGGCACGAGCAGTACTTC.